The next 23 T cell receptor beta chains were all read from a single sample in a study of identical twins. TCRdb fed the 5' RACE reads into MiXCR, producing one record per CDR3 protein. The sample has hundreds of thousands of distinct CDR3 sequences, 24% seen once. The same data also contributed to another study, on T cells expressing NK-cell markers.

The sample taken for sequencing was CD4+ T cells sorted from blood. The receptor set was obtained from a young woman in good health.

This clonotype was observed a few times. The chain links TRBV5-6 to TRBJ1-5; the D gene is possibly TRBD1 (6 bases). V was shortened by 4 bases and J by 0 bases, with 11 bases between the two germline ends. The CDR3 totals 15 residues. The germline gives CDR1 SGHDT, CDR2 YYEEEE. Here the CDR3 reads CASSLWTDSNQPQHF. The DNA for the CDR3 is TGTGCCAGCAGCCTTTGGACAGATAGCAATCAGCCCCAGCATTTT.

The chain recombines TRBV5-1 with TRBJ2-7; 9 positions match TRBD1. The trim removed 4 bases at V and 6 bases at J, leaving 8 bases unmatched. The CDR3 is made up of 14 amino acids. Germline V gives CDR1 SGHRS, CDR2 YFSETQ. CDR3: CASSQPTGGGEQYF. The CDR3 DNA reads TGCGCCAGCAGCCAGCCGACAGGGGGGGGCGAGCAGTACTTC. The whole variable domain, remainder taken from reference TRBV5-1 and TRBJ2-7, is KAGVTQTPRYLIKTRGQQVTLSCSPISGHRSVSWYQQTPGQGLQFLFEYFSETQRNKGNFPGRFSGRQFSNSRSEMNVSTLELGDSALYLCASSQPTGGGEQYFGPGTRLTVT.

This clonotype has a handful of counts. This chain uses TRBV12-3 or TRBV12-4 with TRBJ2-1; 11 bases are a match to TRBD2. Trimming at V came to 5 bases and at J to 0 bases, leaving 6 bases not matched to a gene. The CDR3 covers 17 residues. DNA of the CDR3: TGTGCCAGCAGTCTGATACTAGCGGGGGACTCCTACAATGAGCAGTTCTTC. Translating gives CASSLILAGDSYNEQFF.

The chain links TRBV6-5 to TRBJ2-5, with a possible D match to TRBD2 (5 bases). V was trimmed by 4 bases and J by 2 bases, leaving 11 bases between them. The CDR3 is made up of 14 amino acids. Germline V gives CDR1 MNHEY, CDR2 SVGAGI. The CDR3 DNA reads as TGTGCCAGCAGTTCGACCGGGATTCAAGAGACCCAGTACTTC. It yields the protein CASSSTGIQETQYF.

The chain couples TRBV20-1 to TRBJ2-5, with D tentatively TRBD2 (6 bases). The germline gives CDR1 DFQATT, CDR2 SNEGSKA (reference sequence). The ends were cut back, 2 bases at V and 10 bases at J, with 23 bases in the middle. This CDR3 is 15 amino acids long. This CDR3 reads CSARMGGAPGNNQYF. The CDR3 DNA is TGCAGTGCTAGAATGGGGGGAGCCCCTGGTAATAACCAGTACTTC.

The sample holds a few counts of this clonotype. The chain has TRBV18 and TRBJ2-3; possible D gene TRBD2, 5 bases. The germline gives CDR1 KGHSH, CDR2 LQKENI. This CDR3 comprises 14 residues. The ends were cut back, 4 bases at V and 1 base at J, with 9 bases in the middle. Here the CDR3 DNA reads TGTGCCAGCTCACTAGACTACGGCACAGATACGCAGTATTTT. Its translation: CASSLDYGTDTQYF.

This clonotype was counted between two and nine times. V is TRBV5-1 and J is TRBJ2-3; perhaps TRBD1 as D (6 bases). From germline, CDR1 is SGHRS and CDR2 YFSETQ. Trimming took off 1 base at V and 4 bases at J, with 7 bases between the two ends. This CDR3 has 13 residues. The CDR3 region is CASSLRQADTQYF. In nucleotides, the CDR3 is TGCGCCAGCAGCTTGCGACAGGCAGATACGCAGTATTTT.

This clonotype was counted ten times or more. This chain joins TRBV12-3 or TRBV12-4 and TRBJ2-1, with D perhaps matching TRBD2 (5 bases). The CDR3 totals 13 residues. V was pared by 2 bases and J by 9 bases, with 11 bases between. The CDR3 reads CASSLLGGSEQFF. DNA of the CDR3: TGTGCCAGCAGTTTATTAGGTGGGAGTGAGCAGTTCTTC.

This clonotype was counted between two and nine times. The junction shows a germline mismatch at one end, possibly a read error. This rearrangement joins TRBV10-3 to TRBJ1-2, with D hard to call. The CDR3 spans 13 residues. The V gene's germline CDR1 is ENHRY and CDR2 SYGVKD. CDR3 nucleotide sequence: TGTGCCATCCGTGAGGTCGGGAAGGAGGGCTACACCTTC. The encoded protein is CAIREVGKEGYTF.

This clonotype was counted a few times. J is TRBJ1-2 and V is TRBV12-3 or TRBV12-4, with D possibly being TRBD1 (6 bases). The CDR3 totals 12 residues. Trimming took off 7 bases at V and 7 bases at J, with 13 bases between the two ends. The CDR3 spells CASTQGRGGYTF. CDR3 nucleotide sequence: TGTGCCAGCACCCAGGGGAGAGGTGGCTACACCTTC.

The chain employs TRBV5-1 and TRBJ2-5; D is perhaps TRBD1 or TRBD2 (5 bases each). Trimming took 0 bases from V and 4 from J, leaving 13 bases between them. The CDR3 has 15 residues. Germline V lookup: CDR1 SGHRS, CDR2 YFSETQ. CDR3 loop: CASSLDSARGETQYF. The CDR3 region has the DNA TGCGCCAGCAGCTTGGACTCAGCGAGGGGAGAGACCCAGTACTTC.

The CDR3, as DNA: TGCAGTGCTCTAATGTCTAGCGGGAGGGCTTCCTACAATGAGCAGTTCTTC. Translated, it gives CSALMSSGRASYNEQFF. The rearrangement links TRBV20-1 to TRBJ2-1; TRBD2 matches at 12 bases. With V trimmed by 5 bases and J by 1 base, 9 bases remained unmatched. Germline V gives CDR1 DFQATT, CDR2 SNEGSKA (reference sequence). The CDR3 has 17 residues.

The rearrangement uses TRBV5-6 and TRBJ2-1; 8 positions match TRBD2. The CDR3 is made up of 15 amino acids. Trimming cost V 2 bases and J 4 bases; bases outside gene matches: 5. CDR1 and CDR2 from the germline V gene are SGHDT and YYEEEE. The CDR3 loop is CASSLYSGSYNEQFF. In nucleotides, the CDR3 is TGTGCCAGCAGCTTATACAGCGGGAGTTACAATGAGCAGTTCTTC.

This chain uses TRBV7-3 with TRBJ2-1; 11 nucleotides align to TRBD2. Trimming took 3 bases from V and 5 from J; bases not matched to a gene: 3. Germline CDR1 reads SGHTA; CDR2 reads FQGTGA. The CDR3 is 15 residues long. DNA of the CDR3: TGTGCCAGCAGCTTTCTAGCGGGGGGAGACAATGAGCAGTTCTTC. This gives the protein CASSFLAGGDNEQFF.

The rearrangement joins TRBV20-1 to TRBJ1-2; 10 bases are a match to TRBD1. The junction had 14 bases not matched to a gene; V was cut back by 6 bases and J by 4 bases. Germline lookup yields CDR1 DFQATT and CDR2 SNEGSKA (reference sequence). CDR3 length equals 16 residues. The CDR3, as DNA: TGCAGTGCGAGCCACTTGGAGGACAGGGGGACCTATGGCTACACCTTC. Its translation: CSASHLEDRGTYGYTF.

The chain recombines TRBV24-1 with TRBJ2-7; possible D gene TRBD1, 6 bases. Between the trimmed V and J ends, which lost 4 bases and 2 bases, there was a span of 11 bases. This CDR3 comprises 14 residues. The germline CDR1 and CDR2 sequences are KGHDR and SFDVKD. CDR3 DNA sequence: TGTGCCACCAGTGACCCCGGACAGCCCTACGAGCAGTACTTC. The encoded protein is CATSDPGQPYEQYF.

The V call is TRBV7-2, the J call TRBJ2-1; D remains ambiguous. Germline V gene data show CDR1 as SGHTA and CDR2 as FQGNSA. CDR3 size: 16 residues. V was pared by 0 bases and J by 3 bases, with 12 bases between. The CDR3 DNA reads TGTGCCAGCAGCTTAGCAATGGGTACGCACTACAATGAGCAGTTCTTC. It yields the protein CASSLAMGTHYNEQFF.

This clonotype has a count of ten or more. The rearrangement links TRBV10-3 to TRBJ2-5; 7 bases agree with TRBD2. Looked up from germline, CDR1 is ENHRY and CDR2 is SYGVKD. This CDR3 spans 13 amino acids. The V segment lost 9 bases and the J segment 5 bases; nucleotides outside the gene matches: 9. Written as DNA, the CDR3 is TGTGCCATGAGCGGGACTCAACGGGAGACCCAGTACTTC. This codes for CAMSGTQRETQYF.

The sample holds a few counts of this clonotype. The chain links TRBV6-1 to TRBJ2-1; 7 bases are a match to TRBD2. CDR1 and CDR2 (germline): MNHNS, SASEGT. The CDR3 contains 15 residues. The ends lost 6 bases at V and 0 bases at J; junction bases unmatched: 5. CDR3 amino acids: CASSRSGISYNEQFF. CDR3 coding DNA: TGTGCCAGCAGCCGAAGCGGGATCTCCTACAATGAGCAGTTCTTC.

This clonotype was detected only a few times. The chain couples TRBV5-1 to TRBJ2-1, with 15 nucleotides matching TRBD2. This CDR3 contains 20 residues. Losses at the gene ends were 2 bases for V and 1 base for J; bases not matched to a gene: 10. CDR1 SGHRS and CDR2 YFSETQ come from the germline V gene. CDR3 region: CASSFNPGLAGGPSYNEQFF. CDR3 coding DNA: TGCGCCAGCAGCTTCAACCCGGGACTAGCGGGAGGTCCTTCCTACAATGAGCAGTTCTTC.

Only a few counts were recorded for this clonotype. This rearrangement joins TRBV11-3 to TRBJ1-3; TRBD1 is a possible D gene (5 bases). The CDR3 loop spans 15 amino acids. From germline, CDR1 is SGHNT and CDR2 YENEEA. V lost 4 bases, J lost 5 bases, and 15 bases lay in between. The CDR3 here is CASSSRDPNRNTIYF. The CDR3 DNA is TGTGCCAGCAGCTCCCGGGACCCGAACAGAAACACCATATATTTT.

CDR3 in DNA: TGTGCCACCAGCAGGGATTACAGGGGGCCCGGGGAGCTGTTTTTT. It is translated as CATSRDYRGPGELFF. The gene calls are TRBV15 and TRBJ2-2, with 9 bases that match TRBD1. V gave up 3 bases and J gave up 6 bases; unmatched junction bases: 5. Germline V CDR1 and CDR2: LNHNV, YYDKDF (reference sequence). The length of the CDR3 is 15 residues. Complete variable domain (other parts from reference TRBV15 and TRBJ2-2): DAMVIQNPRYQVTQFGKPVTLSCSQTLNHNVMYWYQQKSSQAPKLLFHYYDKDFNNEADTPDNFQSRRPNTSFCFLDIRSPGLGDTAMYLCATSRDYRGPGELFFGEGSRLTVL.

Ten or more counts support this clonotype. The chain uses TRBV7-2 and TRBJ2-2; the D is unclear. The germline V gene encodes CDR1 SGHTA and CDR2 FQGNSA. Trimming removed 5 bases from V and 1 base from J, with 11 bases in between. The CDR3 sequence is 15 residues long. The CDR3 DNA follows: TGTGCCAGCAGCCCTTGGGCTCAGAACACCGGGGAGCTGTTTTTT. Protein product: CASSPWAQNTGELFF.